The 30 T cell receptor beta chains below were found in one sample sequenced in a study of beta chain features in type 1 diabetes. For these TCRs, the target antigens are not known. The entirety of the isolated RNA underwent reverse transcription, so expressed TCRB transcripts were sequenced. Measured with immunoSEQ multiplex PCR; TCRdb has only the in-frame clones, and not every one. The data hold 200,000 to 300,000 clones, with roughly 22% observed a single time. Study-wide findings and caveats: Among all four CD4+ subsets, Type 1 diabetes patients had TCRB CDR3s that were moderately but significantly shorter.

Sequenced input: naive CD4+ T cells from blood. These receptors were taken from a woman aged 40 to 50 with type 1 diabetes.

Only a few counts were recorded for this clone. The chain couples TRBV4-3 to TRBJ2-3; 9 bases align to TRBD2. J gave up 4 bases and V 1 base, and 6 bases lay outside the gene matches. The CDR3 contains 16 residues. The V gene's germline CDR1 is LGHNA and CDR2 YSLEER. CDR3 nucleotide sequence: TGCGCCAGCAGCCAAGGGAGTAGCGGGAGATCAGATACGCAGTATTTT. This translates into CASSQGSSGRSDTQYF.

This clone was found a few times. The DNA of the CDR3 is TGTGCCACTCACACAGGACAGGGGGAGTTCTATGGCTACACCTTC. It translates to CATHTGQGEFYGYTF. This sequence joins TRBV15 and TRBJ1-2, with 10 nucleotides matching TRBD1. This CDR3 is built from 15 residues. Germline CDR1 and CDR2: LNHNV and YYDKDF (reference sequence). With V trimmed by 9 bases and J by 4 bases, 11 bases remained unmatched. The full variable domain, with the rest looked up from reference TRBV15 and TRBJ1-2, is DAMVIQNPRYQVTQFGKPVTLSCSQTLNHNVMYWYQQKSSQAPKLLFHYYDKDFNNEADTPDNFQSRRPNTSFCFLDIRSPGLGDTAMYLCATHTGQGEFYGYTFGSGTRLTVV.

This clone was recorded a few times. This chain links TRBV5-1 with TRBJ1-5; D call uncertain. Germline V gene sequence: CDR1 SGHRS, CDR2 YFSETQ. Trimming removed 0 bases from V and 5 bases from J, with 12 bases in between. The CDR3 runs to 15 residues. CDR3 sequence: CASSLDPGSHQPQHF. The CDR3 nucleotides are TGCGCCAGCAGCTTGGATCCAGGTAGTCATCAGCCCCAGCATTTT.

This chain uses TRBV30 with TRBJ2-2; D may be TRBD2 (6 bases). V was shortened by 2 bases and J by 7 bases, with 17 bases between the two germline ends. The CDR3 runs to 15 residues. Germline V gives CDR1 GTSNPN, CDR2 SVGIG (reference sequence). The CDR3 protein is CAWSRSGTDRGELFF. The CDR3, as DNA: TGTGCCTGGAGTAGGTCGGGGACTGACCGCGGGGAGCTGTTTTTT.

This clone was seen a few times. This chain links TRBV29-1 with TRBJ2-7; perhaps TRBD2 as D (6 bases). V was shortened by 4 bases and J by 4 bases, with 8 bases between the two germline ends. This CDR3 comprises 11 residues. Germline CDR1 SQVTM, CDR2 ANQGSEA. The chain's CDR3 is CSVGGGYEQYF. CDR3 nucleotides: TGCAGCGTTGGGGGAGGATACGAGCAGTACTTC.

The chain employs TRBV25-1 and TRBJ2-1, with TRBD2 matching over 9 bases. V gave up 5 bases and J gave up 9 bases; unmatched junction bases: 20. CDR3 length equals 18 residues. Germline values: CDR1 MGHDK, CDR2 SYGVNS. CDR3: CASSPSPRGGRFVSEQFF. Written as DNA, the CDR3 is TGTGCCAGCAGTCCTTCCCCGCGGGGGGGCCGATTTGTGAGTGAGCAGTTCTTC.

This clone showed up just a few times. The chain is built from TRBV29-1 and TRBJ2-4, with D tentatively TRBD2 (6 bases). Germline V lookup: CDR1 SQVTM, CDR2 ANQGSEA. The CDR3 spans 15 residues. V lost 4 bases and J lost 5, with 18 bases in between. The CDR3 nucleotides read TGCAGCGTTGTGGCCCCGGGGGAATATGAAAACATTCAGTACTTC. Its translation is CSVVAPGEYENIQYF.

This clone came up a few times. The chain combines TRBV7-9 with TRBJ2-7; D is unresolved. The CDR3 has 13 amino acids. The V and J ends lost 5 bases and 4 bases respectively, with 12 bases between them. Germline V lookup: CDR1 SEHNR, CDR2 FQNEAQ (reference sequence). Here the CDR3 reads CASSRPERYEQYF. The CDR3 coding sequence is TGTGCCAGCAGCCGCCCTGAGAGATACGAGCAGTACTTC.

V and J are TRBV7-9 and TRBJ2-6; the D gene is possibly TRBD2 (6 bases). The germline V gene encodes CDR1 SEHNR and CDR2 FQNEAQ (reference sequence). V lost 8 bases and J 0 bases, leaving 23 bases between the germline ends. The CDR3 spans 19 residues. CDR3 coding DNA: TGTGCCAGCCCCGGGGGAAGGACGGGGAGTAGCTCTGGGGCCAACGTCCTGACTTTC. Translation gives CASPGGRTGSSSGANVLTF.

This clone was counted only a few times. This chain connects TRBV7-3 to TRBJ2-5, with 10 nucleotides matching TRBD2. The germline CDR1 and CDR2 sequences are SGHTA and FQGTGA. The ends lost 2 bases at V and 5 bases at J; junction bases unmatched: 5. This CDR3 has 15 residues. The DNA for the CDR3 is TGTGCCAGCAGCTTACAAGCGGGAGGGCGGGAGACCCAGTACTTC. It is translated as CASSLQAGGRETQYF.

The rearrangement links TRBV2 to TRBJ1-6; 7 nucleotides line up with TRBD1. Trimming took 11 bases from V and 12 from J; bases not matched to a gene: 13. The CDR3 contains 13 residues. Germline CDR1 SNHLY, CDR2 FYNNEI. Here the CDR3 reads CAGRFQGVGPLHF. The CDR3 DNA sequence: TGTGCCGGCCGGTTTCAGGGGGTAGGACCCCTCCACTTT.

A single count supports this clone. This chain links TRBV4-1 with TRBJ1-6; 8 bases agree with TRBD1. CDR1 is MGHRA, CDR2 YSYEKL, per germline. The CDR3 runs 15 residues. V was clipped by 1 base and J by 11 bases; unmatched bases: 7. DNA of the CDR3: TGCGCCAGCAGCCAAGGACAGGGGATTTATCCACCCCTCCACTTT. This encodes CASSQGQGIYPPLHF.

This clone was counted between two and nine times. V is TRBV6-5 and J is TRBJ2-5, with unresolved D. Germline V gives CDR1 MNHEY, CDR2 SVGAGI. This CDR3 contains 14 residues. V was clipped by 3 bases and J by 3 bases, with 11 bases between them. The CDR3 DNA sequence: TGTGCCAGCAGTTATAACAGCCCTGAAGAGACCCAGTACTTC. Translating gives CASSYNSPEETQYF.

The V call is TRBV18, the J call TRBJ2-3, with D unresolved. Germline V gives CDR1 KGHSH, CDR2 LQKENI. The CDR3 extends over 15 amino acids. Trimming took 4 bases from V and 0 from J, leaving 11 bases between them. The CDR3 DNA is TGTGCCAGCTCACGGGCAGCAACTAGCACAGATACGCAGTATTTT. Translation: CASSRAATSTDTQYF.

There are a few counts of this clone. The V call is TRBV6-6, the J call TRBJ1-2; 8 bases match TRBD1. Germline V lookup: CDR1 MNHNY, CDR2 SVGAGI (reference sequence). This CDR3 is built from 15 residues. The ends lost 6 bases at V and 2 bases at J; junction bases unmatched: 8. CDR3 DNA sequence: TGTGCCAGCAGACGACAGGGGCAACCGAACTATGGCTACACCTTC. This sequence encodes CASRRQGQPNYGYTF.

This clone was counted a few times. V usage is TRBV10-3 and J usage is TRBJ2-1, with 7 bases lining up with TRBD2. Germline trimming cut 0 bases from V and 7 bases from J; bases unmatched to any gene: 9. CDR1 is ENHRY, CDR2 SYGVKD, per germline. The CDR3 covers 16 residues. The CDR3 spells CAISESGLAAKNEQFF. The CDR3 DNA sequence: TGTGCCATCAGTGAGTCGGGGCTAGCGGCGAAGAATGAGCAGTTCTTC.

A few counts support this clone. In nucleotides, the CDR3 is TGTGCCAGCAGCCCACTAGAGGGACTTAAAGCTTTCTTT. It codes for CASSPLEGLKAFF. The V and J genes are TRBV7-9 and TRBJ1-1; perhaps TRBD1 as D (5 bases). Germline CDR1 SEHNR, CDR2 FQNEAQ (reference sequence). The V end lost 5 bases, the J end lost 9 bases, and 16 bases lay between the germline ends. The CDR3 extends over 13 amino acids.

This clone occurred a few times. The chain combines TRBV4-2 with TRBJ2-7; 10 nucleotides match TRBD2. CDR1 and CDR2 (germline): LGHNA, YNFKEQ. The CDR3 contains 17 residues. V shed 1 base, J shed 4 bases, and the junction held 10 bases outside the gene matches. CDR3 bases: TGTGCCAGCAGCCAAGCCGCACTAGCGGGGCACGAATACGAGCAGTACTTC. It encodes CASSQAALAGHEYEQYF.

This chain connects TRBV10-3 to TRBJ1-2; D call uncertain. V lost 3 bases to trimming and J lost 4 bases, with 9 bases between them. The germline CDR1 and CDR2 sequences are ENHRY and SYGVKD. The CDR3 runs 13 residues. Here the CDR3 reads CAISDEGAYGYTF. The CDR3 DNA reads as TGTGCCATCAGTGACGAGGGTGCCTATGGCTACACCTTC.

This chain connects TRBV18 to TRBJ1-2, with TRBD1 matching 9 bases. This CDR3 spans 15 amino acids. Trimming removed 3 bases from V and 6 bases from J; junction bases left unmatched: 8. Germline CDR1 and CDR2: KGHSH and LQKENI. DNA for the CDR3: TGTGCCAGCTCACCTGGGACAGGGACCCTCGATGGCTACACCTTC. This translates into CASSPGTGTLDGYTF.

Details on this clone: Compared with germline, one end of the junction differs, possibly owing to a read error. CDR3 sequence reads: CASSQMIQGEVTNYGYTF. In DNA, the CDR3 is TGCGCCAGCAGCCAAATGATACAGGGGGAGGTAACTAACTATGGCTACACCTTC. The chain links TRBV5-4 to TRBJ1-2; 8 nucleotides agree with TRBD1. The CDR3 totals 18 residues. Germline loops: CDR1 SGHNT, CDR2 YYREEE (reference sequence).

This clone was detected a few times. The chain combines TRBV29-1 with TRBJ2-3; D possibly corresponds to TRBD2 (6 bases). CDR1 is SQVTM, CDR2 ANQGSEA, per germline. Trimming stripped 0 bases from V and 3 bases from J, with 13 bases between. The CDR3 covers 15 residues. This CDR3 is CSVEERARGTDTQYF. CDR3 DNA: TGCAGCGTTGAAGAGAGGGCCCGGGGGACAGATACGCAGTATTTT.

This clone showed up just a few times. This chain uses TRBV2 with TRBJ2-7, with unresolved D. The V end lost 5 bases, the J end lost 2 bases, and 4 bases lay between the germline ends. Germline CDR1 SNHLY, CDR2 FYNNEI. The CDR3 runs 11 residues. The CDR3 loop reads CASSRAYEQYF. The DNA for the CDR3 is TGTGCCAGCAGTCGGGCCTACGAGCAGTACTTC. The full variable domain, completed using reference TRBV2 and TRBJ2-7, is EPEVTQTPSHQVTQMGQEVILRCVPISNHLYFYWYRQILGQKVEFLVSFYNNEISEKSEIFDDQFSVERPDGSNFTLKIRSTKLEDSAMYFCASSRAYEQYFGPGTRLTVT.

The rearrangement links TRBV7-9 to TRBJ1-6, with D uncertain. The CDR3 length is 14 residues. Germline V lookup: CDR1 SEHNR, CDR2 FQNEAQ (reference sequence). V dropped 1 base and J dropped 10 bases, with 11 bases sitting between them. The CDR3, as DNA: TGTGCCAGCAGCTTAGATGTCCTCTCGTCACCCCTCCACTTT. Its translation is CASSLDVLSSPLHF.

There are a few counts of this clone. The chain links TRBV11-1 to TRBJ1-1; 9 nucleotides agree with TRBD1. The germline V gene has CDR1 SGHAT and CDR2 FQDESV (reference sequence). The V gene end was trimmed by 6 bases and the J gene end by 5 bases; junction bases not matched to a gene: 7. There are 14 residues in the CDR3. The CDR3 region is CASRSDRGRTEAFF. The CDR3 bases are TGTGCCAGCAGGTCCGACAGGGGGAGGACTGAAGCTTTCTTT.

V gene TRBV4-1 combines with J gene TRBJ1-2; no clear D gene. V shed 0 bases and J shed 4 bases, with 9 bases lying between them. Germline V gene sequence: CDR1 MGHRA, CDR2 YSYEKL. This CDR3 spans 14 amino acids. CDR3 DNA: TGCGCCAGCAGCCAAGAGGCCTCAATCTATGGCTACACCTTC. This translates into CASSQEASIYGYTF.

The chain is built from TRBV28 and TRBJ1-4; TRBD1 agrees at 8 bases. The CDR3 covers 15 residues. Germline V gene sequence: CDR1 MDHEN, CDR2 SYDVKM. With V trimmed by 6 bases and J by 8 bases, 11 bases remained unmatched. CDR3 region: CASSPTGDPVEKLFF. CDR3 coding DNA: TGTGCCAGCAGCCCGACAGGGGATCCGGTAGAAAAACTGTTTTTT.

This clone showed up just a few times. Here the CDR3 reads CASRDRTNTEAFF. The CDR3 DNA sequence: TGTGCCAGTAGGGACAGAACGAACACTGAAGCTTTCTTT. The V gene is TRBV19, the J gene TRBJ1-1; possible D gene TRBD1, 6 bases. CDR1 is LNHDA and CDR2 is SQIVND in the germline V gene (reference sequence). Trimming cost V 6 bases and J 1 base, with 9 bases left between them. CDR3 length: 13 residues.

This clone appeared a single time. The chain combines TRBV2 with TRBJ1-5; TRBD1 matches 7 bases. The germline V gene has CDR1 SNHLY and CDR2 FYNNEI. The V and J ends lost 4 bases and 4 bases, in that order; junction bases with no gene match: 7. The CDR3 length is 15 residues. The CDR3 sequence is CASSGPGTANQPQHF. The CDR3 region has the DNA TGTGCCAGCAGTGGGCCCGGGACAGCGAATCAGCCCCAGCATTTT.

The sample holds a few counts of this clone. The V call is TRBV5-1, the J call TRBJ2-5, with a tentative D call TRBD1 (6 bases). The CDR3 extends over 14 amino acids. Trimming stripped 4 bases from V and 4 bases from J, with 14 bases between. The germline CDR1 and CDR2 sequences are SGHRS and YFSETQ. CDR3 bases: TGCGCCAGCAGCGCGACTACAGGGTCAGAGACCCAGTACTTC. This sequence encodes CASSATTGSETQYF.